Listed here is a single TCR beta chain. Its antigen remains unidentified. This record comes from a study of shared clonotypes between healthy human individuals. Repertoires were generated with immunoSEQ multiplex PCR, while TCRdb's copy carries only in-frame clones and drops some. The sample lists over 2 million clones; 85% to 95% were seen once. The CDR3 length is 12 residues. Looked up from germline, CDR1 is SGHRS and CDR2 is YFSETQ. V dropped 3 bases and J dropped 8 bases, with 9 bases sitting between them. Study observations and caveats: Among four donors, about 4.6% of naive CD4 clonotypes were found in common. In general, naive subsets displayed greater estimated richness than memory subsets did.

The receptor was derived from a man younger than 30 in good health. Some clones in this sample may be carry-over from other donors' samples. Sequenced input: naive CD4+ T cells from PBMCs. The subset was: CD45RA+ positively selected. V and J are TRBV5-1 and TRBJ2-1; D remains ambiguous. CDR3: CASSWVGDEQFF. CDR3 nucleotides: TGCGCCAGCAGCTGGGTAGGAGATGAGCAGTTCTTC. The full variable domain, its missing parts supplied by reference TRBV5-1 and TRBJ2-1, is KAGVTQTPRYLIKTRGQQVTLSCSPISGHRSVSWYQQTPGQGLQFLFEYFSETQRNKGNFPGRFSGRQFSNSRSEMNVSTLELGDSALYLCASSWVGDEQFFGPGTRLTVL.